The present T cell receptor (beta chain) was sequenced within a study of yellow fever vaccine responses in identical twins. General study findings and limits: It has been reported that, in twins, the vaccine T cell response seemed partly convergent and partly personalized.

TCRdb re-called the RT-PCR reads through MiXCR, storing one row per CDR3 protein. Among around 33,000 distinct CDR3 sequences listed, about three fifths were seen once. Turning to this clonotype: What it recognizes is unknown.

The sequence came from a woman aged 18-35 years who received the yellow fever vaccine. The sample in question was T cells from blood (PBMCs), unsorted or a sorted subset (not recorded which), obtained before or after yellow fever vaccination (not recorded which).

For the CDR3, the DNA is TGTGCCAGCAGTTTAGCGGATCCACAAGAGACCCAGTACTTC. This codes for CASSLADPQETQYF. This chain joins TRBV28 and TRBJ2-5; D not resolved. Germline V gene data show CDR1 as MDHEN and CDR2 as SYDVKM. The CDR3 is made up of 14 amino acids. Trimming pared 2 bases from V and 2 bases from J, leaving 9 bases between.